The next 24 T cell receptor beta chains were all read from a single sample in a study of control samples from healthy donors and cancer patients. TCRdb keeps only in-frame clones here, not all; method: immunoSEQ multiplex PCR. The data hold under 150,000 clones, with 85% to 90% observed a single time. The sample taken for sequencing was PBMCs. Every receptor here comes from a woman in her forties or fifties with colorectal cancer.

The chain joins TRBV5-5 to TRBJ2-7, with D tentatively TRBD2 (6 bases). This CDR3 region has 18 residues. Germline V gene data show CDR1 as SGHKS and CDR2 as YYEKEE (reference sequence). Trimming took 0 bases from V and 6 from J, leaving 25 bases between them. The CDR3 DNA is TGTGCCAGCAGCTTGGAGCGGGCAGGCGCCTCGCGAGGGAGCGAGCAGTACTTC. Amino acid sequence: CASSLERAGASRGSEQYF.

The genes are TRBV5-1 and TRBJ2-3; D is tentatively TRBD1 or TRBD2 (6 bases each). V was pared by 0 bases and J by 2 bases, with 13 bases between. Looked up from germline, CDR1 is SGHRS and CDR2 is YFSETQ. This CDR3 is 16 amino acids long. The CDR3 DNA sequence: TGCGCCAGCAGCTTGGGTCCGGGGGCAGTCACAGATACGCAGTATTTT. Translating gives CASSLGPGAVTDTQYF.

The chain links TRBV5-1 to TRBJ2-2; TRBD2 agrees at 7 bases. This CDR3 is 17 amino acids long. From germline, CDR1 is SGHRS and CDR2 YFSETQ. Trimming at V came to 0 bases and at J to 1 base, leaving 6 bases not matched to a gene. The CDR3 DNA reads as TGCGCCAGCAGCTTGGCCCCAGCGGGAAGGAACACCGGGGAGCTGTTTTTT. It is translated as CASSLAPAGRNTGELFF.

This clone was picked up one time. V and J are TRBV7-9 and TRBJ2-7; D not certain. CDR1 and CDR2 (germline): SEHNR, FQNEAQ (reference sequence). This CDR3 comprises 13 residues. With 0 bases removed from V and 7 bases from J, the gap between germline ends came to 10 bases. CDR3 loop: CASSLARTQEQYF. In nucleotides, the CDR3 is TGTGCCAGCAGCTTAGCCCGGACGCAGGAGCAGTACTTC.

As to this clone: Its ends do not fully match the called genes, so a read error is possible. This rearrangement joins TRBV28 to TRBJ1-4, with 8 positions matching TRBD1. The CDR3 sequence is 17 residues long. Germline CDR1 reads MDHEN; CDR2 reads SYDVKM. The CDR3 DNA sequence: TGTGCCAGCAGCTTATATGGGGACAGGTTCGGTGGTGGGGAACTGTTTTTT. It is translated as CASSLYGDRFGGGELFF.

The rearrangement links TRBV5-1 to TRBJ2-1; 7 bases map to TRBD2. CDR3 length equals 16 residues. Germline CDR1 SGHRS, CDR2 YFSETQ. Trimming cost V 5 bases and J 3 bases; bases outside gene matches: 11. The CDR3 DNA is TGCGCCAGCAGTGCCGGGCTAGCGGAGCTCTACAATGAGCAGTTCTTC. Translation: CASSAGLAELYNEQFF.

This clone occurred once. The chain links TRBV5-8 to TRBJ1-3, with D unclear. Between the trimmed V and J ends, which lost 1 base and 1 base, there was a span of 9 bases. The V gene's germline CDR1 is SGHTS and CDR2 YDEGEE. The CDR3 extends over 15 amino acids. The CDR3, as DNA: TGTGCCAGCAGCTTGAACGCGCAGTCTGGAAACACCATATATTTT. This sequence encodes CASSLNAQSGNTIYF.

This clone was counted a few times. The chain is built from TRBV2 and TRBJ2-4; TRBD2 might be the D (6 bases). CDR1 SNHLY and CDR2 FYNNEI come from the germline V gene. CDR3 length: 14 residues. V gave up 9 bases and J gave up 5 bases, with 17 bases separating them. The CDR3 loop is CASRGTGGENIQYF. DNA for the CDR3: TGTGCCAGTCGGGGAACCGGCGGGGAAAACATTCAGTACTTC. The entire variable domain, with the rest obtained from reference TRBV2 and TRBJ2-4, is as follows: EPEVTQTPSHQVTQMGQEVILRCVPISNHLYFYWYRQILGQKVEFLVSFYNNEISEKSEIFDDQFSVERPDGSNFTLKIRSTKLEDSAMYFCASRGTGGENIQYFGAGTRLSVL.

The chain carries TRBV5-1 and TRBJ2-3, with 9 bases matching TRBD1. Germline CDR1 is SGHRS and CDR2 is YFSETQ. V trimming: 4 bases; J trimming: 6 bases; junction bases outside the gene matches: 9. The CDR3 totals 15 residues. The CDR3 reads CASSAAGQGSDTQYF. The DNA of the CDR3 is TGCGCCAGCAGCGCGGCGGGACAGGGTTCTGATACGCAGTATTTT.

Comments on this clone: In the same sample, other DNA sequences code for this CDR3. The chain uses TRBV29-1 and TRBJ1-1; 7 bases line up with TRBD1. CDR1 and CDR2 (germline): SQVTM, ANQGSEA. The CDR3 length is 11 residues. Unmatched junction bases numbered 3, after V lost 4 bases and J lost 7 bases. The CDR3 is CSVVGQIEAFF. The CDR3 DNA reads TGCAGCGTTGTGGGACAGATTGAAGCTTTCTTT.

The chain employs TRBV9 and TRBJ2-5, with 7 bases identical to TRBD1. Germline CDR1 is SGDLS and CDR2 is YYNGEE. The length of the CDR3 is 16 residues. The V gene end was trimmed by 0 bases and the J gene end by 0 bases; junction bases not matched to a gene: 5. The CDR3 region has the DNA TGTGCCAGCAGCGTAGGGGGACAGCTATACCAAGAGACCCAGTACTTC. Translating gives CASSVGGQLYQETQYF.

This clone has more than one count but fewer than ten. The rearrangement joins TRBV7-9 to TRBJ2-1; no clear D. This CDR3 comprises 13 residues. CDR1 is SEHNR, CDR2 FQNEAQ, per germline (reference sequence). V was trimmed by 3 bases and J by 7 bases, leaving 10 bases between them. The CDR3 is CASSFRSLNEQFF. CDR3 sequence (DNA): TGTGCCAGCAGCTTTCGGTCGTTAAATGAGCAGTTCTTC.

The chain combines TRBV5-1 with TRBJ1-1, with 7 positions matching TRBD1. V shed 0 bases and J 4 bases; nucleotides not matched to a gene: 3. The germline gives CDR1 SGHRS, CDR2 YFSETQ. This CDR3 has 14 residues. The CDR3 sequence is CASSLGQGGTEAFF. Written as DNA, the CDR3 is TGCGCCAGCAGCTTGGGACAGGGTGGCACTGAAGCTTTCTTT.

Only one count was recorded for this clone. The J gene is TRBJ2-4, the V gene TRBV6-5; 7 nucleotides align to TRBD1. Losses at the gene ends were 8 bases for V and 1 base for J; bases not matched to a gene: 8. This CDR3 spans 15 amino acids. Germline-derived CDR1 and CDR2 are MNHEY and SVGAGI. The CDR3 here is CASAGGGGAKNIQYF. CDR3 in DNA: TGTGCCAGCGCAGGGGGTGGTGGGGCCAAAAACATTCAGTACTTC.

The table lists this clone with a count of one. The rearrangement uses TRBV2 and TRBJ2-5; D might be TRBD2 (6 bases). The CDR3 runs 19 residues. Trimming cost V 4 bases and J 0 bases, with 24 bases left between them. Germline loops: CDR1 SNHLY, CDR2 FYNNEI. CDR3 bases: TGTGCCAGCAGTGGAGTAGGGCTAGCGCTGAGAAGGTACCAAGAGACCCAGTACTTC. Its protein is CASSGVGLALRRYQETQYF. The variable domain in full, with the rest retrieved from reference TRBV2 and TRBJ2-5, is EPEVTQTPSHQVTQMGQEVILRCVPISNHLYFYWYRQILGQKVEFLVSFYNNEISEKSEIFDDQFSVERPDGSNFTLKIRSTKLEDSAMYFCASSGVGLALRRYQETQYFGPGTRLLVL.

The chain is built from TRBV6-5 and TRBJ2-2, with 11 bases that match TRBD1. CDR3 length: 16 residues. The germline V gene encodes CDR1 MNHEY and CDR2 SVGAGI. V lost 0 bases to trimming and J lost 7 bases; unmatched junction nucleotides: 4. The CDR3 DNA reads TGTGCCAGCAGTTACTCGAGGACAGGGGGCGTCGGGGAGCTGTTTTTT. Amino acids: CASSYSRTGGVGELFF.

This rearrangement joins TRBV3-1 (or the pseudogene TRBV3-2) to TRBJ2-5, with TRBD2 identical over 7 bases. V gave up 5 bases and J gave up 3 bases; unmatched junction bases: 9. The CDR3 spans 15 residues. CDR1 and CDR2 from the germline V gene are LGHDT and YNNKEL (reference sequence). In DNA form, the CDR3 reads TGTGCCAGCAGCATCCGAGCGGGGCGAGAAGAGACCCAGTACTTC. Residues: CASSIRAGREETQYF.

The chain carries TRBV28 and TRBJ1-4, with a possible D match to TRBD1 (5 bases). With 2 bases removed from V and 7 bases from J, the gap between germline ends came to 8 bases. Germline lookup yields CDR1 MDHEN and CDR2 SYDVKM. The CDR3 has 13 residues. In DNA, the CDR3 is TGTGCCAGCAGTTTAAGCAGGGCTGAAAAACTGTTTTTT. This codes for CASSLSRAEKLFF.

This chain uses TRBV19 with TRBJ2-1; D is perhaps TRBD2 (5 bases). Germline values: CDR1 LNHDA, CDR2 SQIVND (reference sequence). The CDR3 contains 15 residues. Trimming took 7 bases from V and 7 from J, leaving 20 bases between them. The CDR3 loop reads CASTEDWQTVNEQFF. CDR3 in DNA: TGTGCCAGTACCGAGGACTGGCAGACGGTAAATGAGCAGTTCTTC.

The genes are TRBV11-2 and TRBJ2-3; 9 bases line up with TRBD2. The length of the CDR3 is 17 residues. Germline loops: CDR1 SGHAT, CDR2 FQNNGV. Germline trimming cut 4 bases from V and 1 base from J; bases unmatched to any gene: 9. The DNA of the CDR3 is TGTGCCAGCAGCTCCTACGTCAGGACTAGCGGCACAGATACGCAGTATTTT. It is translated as CASSSYVRTSGTDTQYF.

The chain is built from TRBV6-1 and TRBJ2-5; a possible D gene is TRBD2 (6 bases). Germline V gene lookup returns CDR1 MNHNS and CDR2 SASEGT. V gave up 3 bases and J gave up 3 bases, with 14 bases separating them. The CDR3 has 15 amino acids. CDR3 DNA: TGTGCCAGCAGTGATACATGGGGGGTAGAAGAGACCCAGTACTTC. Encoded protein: CASSDTWGVEETQYF.

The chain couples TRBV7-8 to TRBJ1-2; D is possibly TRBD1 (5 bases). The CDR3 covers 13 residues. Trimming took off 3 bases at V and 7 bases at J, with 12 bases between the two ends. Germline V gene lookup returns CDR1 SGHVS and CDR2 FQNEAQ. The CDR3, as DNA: TGTGCCAGCAGCTTGTCAGGGACCCTTGGCTACACCTTC. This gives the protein CASSLSGTLGYTF.

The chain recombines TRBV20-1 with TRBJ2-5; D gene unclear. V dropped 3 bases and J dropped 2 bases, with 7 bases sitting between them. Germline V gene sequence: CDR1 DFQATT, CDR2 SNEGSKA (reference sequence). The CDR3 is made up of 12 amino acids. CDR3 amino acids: CSASPSQETQYF. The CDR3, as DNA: TGCAGTGCTAGTCCGTCACAAGAGACCCAGTACTTC.

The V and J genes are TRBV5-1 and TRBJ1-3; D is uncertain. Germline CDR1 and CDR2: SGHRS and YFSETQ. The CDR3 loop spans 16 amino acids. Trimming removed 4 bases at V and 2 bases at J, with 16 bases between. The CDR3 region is CASSLGPLGTGNTIYF. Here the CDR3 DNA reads TGCGCCAGCAGCCTCGGACCCCTGGGGACTGGAAACACCATATATTTT.